The 2 T cell receptor beta chains in this list originate from one sample, sequenced in a study of cytomegalovirus exposure and HLA in healthy donors listed by TCRdb under 2017. The library was generated by the immunoSEQ multiplex PCR assay. The multiplex PCR relied on a mix of 60 forward primers for TCR Vbeta segments and 13 reverse primers for TCR Jbeta segments. TCRdb provides this immuneACCESS table in a form limited to in-frame rearrangements. Some clones are lacking; in checked studies, under half of them reflect an unresolved V gene, and why the rest are absent is not known. The sample data list about 200,000 clones, and approximately 80% of these were observed just once. Roughly 3.1% of the sample is taken by the ten largest. Material for sequencing was PBMCs. All receptors derive from a man aged 35 to 55 in good health and CMV-seropositive.

This chain joins TRBV29-1 and TRBJ1-1; TRBD1 might be the D (5 bases). The CDR3 loop spans 13 amino acids. Germline lookup yields CDR1 SQVTM and CDR2 ANQGSEA. V was shortened by 5 bases and J by 2 bases, with 12 bases between the two germline ends. The CDR3 bases are TGCAGCGTTTCGACAGCCAGTAACACTGAAGCTTTCTTT. The encoded protein is CSVSTASNTEAFF. The whole variable domain, filled in from reference TRBV29-1 and TRBJ1-1, reads SAVISQKPSRDICQRGTSLTIQCQVDSQVTMMFWYRQQPGQSLTLIATANQGSEATYESGFVIDKFPISRPNLTFSTLTVSNMSPEDSSIYLCSVSTASNTEAFFGQGTRLTVV.

The chain combines TRBV2 with TRBJ2-7, with 8 bases fitting TRBD2. This CDR3 has 16 amino acids. The germline gives CDR1 SNHLY, CDR2 FYNNEI. V shed 5 bases, J shed 0 bases, and the junction held 9 bases outside the gene matches. This CDR3 reads CASSFQTSASSYEQYF. In DNA, the CDR3 is TGTGCCAGCAGTTTTCAGACTAGCGCTAGCTCCTACGAGCAGTACTTC.